These 20 T cell receptor beta chains share one sample of origin, sequenced in a study of T-cell reconstitution after alpha-beta-depleted transplantation in children. The library targeted TCRbeta and was prepared with unique molecular identifiers. One entry per CDR3 protein results from TCRdb running MiXCR on the PCR reads. The sample contains about 980,000 distinct CDR3 sequences, roughly 29% of which appear only once. The material sequenced was PBMCs, mostly from graft donor cells, taken 360 days after TCRalphabeta/CD19-depleted stem cell transplant. Receptors originate from a boy in the first two years of life who had a stem cell transplant for SCID, so the T cells may come from the graft donor.

This chain links TRBV2 with TRBJ2-1; no clear D. Trimming removed 3 bases at V and 5 bases at J, with 11 bases between. CDR1 is SNHLY and CDR2 is FYNNEI in the germline V gene. The CDR3 is 14 residues long. The chain's CDR3 is CASSDDGPNNEQFF. The CDR3 coding sequence is TGTGCCAGCAGTGACGACGGACCCAACAATGAGCAGTTCTTC.

V gene TRBV5-1 combines with J gene TRBJ2-3, with D perhaps matching TRBD1 (6 bases). CDR1 is SGHRS and CDR2 is YFSETQ in the germline V gene. The CDR3 has 15 residues. V lost 0 bases and J 1 base, leaving 9 bases between the germline ends. The CDR3 coding sequence is TGCGCCAGCAGCTTGGATCCAGGGGGCACAGATACGCAGTATTTT. Translation: CASSLDPGGTDTQYF.

This clonotype was recorded a few times. The chain couples TRBV5-5 to TRBJ2-1; D is unclear. Germline loops: CDR1 SGHKS, CDR2 YYEKEE (reference sequence). CDR3 length: 15 amino acids. Trimming shortened V by 2 bases and J by 4 bases, and 13 bases separated the two germline ends. The CDR3 DNA follows: TGTGCCAGCAGCTTTTTGGCGGCCCCTTACAATGAGCAGTTCTTC. Amino acid sequence: CASSFLAAPYNEQFF.

This clonotype has a handful of counts. This chain links TRBV4-3 with TRBJ2-5; TRBD2 matches at 11 bases. CDR3 length equals 17 residues. V shed 1 base and J 5 bases; nucleotides not matched to a gene: 9. Germline assignment: CDR1 LGHNA and CDR2 YSLEER. The CDR3 DNA follows: TGCGCCAGCAGCCAAGTCCCACTAGCGGGGGAGGGGGAGACCCAGTACTTC. Protein: CASSQVPLAGEGETQYF.

This clonotype occurred many times. CDR3 nucleotides: TGTGCCAGCAGCCAAGAAATCTTATTCACCGTGGGTCCAGGGACAGATACGCAGTATTTT. This translates into CASSQEILFTVGPGTDTQYF. This chain uses TRBV3-1 with TRBJ2-3; D might be TRBD1 (5 bases). Looked up from germline, CDR1 is LGHDT and CDR2 is YNNKEL (reference sequence). V gave up 0 bases and J gave up 3 bases, with 25 bases separating them. The CDR3 sequence is 20 residues long.

A remark on this clonotype: This is likely a read error, given that the CDR3 carries no conserved phenylalanine or tryptophan at its end. This chain uses TRBV4-1 with TRBJ2-1; 9 bases line up with TRBD1. V shed 0 bases, J shed 8 bases, and the junction held 14 bases outside the gene matches. The CDR3 loop spans 18 amino acids. Germline V lookup: CDR1 MGHRA, CDR2 YSYEKL. The CDR3: CASSQDSWQGQGKDEQFL. The DNA for the CDR3 is TGCGCCAGCAGCCAAGATTCTTGGCAGGGACAGGGCAAAGATGAGCAGTTCCTC.

The DNA for the CDR3 is TGCGCCAGCAGCCCGGCCACGTCCACCGGGGAGCTGTTTTTT. It is translated as CASSPATSTGELFF. The V and J genes are TRBV4-3 and TRBJ2-2; D not resolved. The CDR3 length is 14 residues. V was shortened by 4 bases and J by 4 bases, with 10 bases between the two germline ends. Germline CDR1 and CDR2: LGHNA and YSLEER.

V is TRBV3-1 and J is TRBJ2-1; TRBD2 aligns across 9 bases. The V gene's germline CDR1 is LGHDT and CDR2 YNNKEL (reference sequence). Losses at the gene ends were 8 bases for V and 3 bases for J; bases not matched to a gene: 5. The CDR3 runs 14 residues. CDR3 sequence (DNA): TGTGCCAGCTCCGATAGCGGGGGCTACAATGAGCAGTTCTTC. Its protein product is CASSDSGGYNEQFF.

This clonotype was observed once. The CDR3 spells CSVEDRGTGDGYTF. CDR3 nucleotides: TGCAGCGTTGAAGATAGGGGGACAGGGGATGGCTACACCTTC. This sequence joins TRBV29-1 and TRBJ1-2, with 10 bases aligning to TRBD1. Germline V gene lookup returns CDR1 SQVTM and CDR2 ANQGSEA. Trimming removed 0 bases from V and 6 bases from J; junction bases left unmatched: 4. The CDR3 has 14 amino acids.

The V call is TRBV9, the J call TRBJ2-2, with D perhaps matching TRBD2 (7 bases). Germline lookup yields CDR1 SGDLS and CDR2 YYNGEE. The V end lost 3 bases, the J end lost 5 bases, and 20 bases lay between the germline ends. This CDR3 contains 17 residues. DNA for the CDR3: TGTGCCAGCAGCGCCGAAAAGGGGGGGCCTCGGACCGGGGAGCTGTTTTTT. Protein product: CASSAEKGGPRTGELFF.

This clonotype appeared a single time. The CDR3 DNA reads TGTGCCAGCAGGACGACAGCCAGAAGGACCGGGGAGCTGTTTTTT. It encodes CASRTTARRTGELFF. V is TRBV12-3 or TRBV12-4 and J is TRBJ2-2; D might be TRBD1 (5 bases). This CDR3 contains 15 residues. V lost 6 bases and J lost 5, with 16 bases in between.

This clonotype occurred many times. This chain uses TRBV9 with TRBJ1-4, with D unclear. Trimming removed 0 bases at V and 0 bases at J, with 21 bases between. Germline V gives CDR1 SGDLS, CDR2 YYNGEE. This CDR3 comprises 20 residues. In DNA form, the CDR3 reads TGTGCCAGCAGCGTAGGAGCTGGACGGTTGGAACCGGCAACTAATGAAAAACTGTTTTTT. Protein product: CASSVGAGRLEPATNEKLFF. The full variable domain, rest sourced from reference TRBV9 and TRBJ1-4, is DSGVTQTPKHLITATGQRVTLRCSPRSGDLSVYWYQQSLDQGLQFLIQYYNGEERAKGNILERFSAQQFPDLHSELNLSSLELGDSALYFCASSVGAGRLEPATNEKLFFGSGTQLSVL.

This clonotype was detected only a few times. The chain has TRBV2 and TRBJ2-7; 11 bases are shared with TRBD2. The CDR3 sequence is 15 residues long. Trimming at V came to 6 bases and at J to 2 bases, leaving 6 bases not matched to a gene. Looked up from germline, CDR1 is SNHLY and CDR2 is FYNNEI. The CDR3 loop reads CASRFTSGGPYEQYF. The CDR3 DNA is TGTGCCAGCAGATTTACTAGCGGGGGCCCCTACGAGCAGTACTTC.

This clonotype occurred many times. V and J are TRBV10-3 and TRBJ2-7; TRBD2 matches 9 bases. The CDR3 consists of 14 residues. J lost 6 bases, V lost 5 bases, and 8 bases had no gene match. The V gene's germline CDR1 is ENHRY and CDR2 SYGVKD. The CDR3 bases are TGTGCCATCAGTTCTAGCGGGGCCCCGATCGAGCAGTACTTC. Amino acids: CAISSSGAPIEQYF.

The gene calls are TRBV5-4 and TRBJ2-5; 10 nucleotides agree with TRBD1. Losses at the gene ends were 0 bases for V and 4 bases for J; bases not matched to a gene: 15. This CDR3 has 19 residues. Germline V gene data show CDR1 as SGHNT and CDR2 as YYREEE (reference sequence). The CDR3 DNA reads as TGTGCCAGCAGCTTGGCCCAGACAGGGGGCACGGGCTTACGAGAGACCCAGTACTTC. Its translation is CASSLAQTGGTGLRETQYF. The complete variable domain, with remaining parts taken from reference TRBV5-4 and TRBJ2-5, reads ETGVTQSPTHLIKTRGQQVTLRCSSQSGHNTVSWYQQALGQGPQFIFQYYREEENGRGNFPPRFSGLQFPNYSSELNVNALELDDSALYLCASSLAQTGGTGLRETQYFGPGTRLLVL.

The CDR3 nucleotides are TGTGCCAGCAGTGGGACAGTGGTTGGGACCCAGCATTTT. This codes for CASSGTVVGTQHF. The genes are TRBV2 and TRBJ1-5; possible D gene TRBD1, 6 bases. CDR1 and CDR2 (germline): SNHLY, FYNNEI. V lost 4 bases and J lost 11, with 15 bases in between. CDR3 size: 13 residues.

The table lists this clonotype with a few counts. The chain couples TRBV20-1 to TRBJ2-5; 12 bases align to TRBD2. V was clipped by 1 base and J by 1 base; unmatched bases: 4. The CDR3 sequence is 16 residues long. Per germline, CDR1 DFQATT and CDR2 SNEGSKA (reference sequence). The CDR3 here is CSARGTSGVPQETQYF. DNA for the CDR3: TGCAGTGCTAGAGGGACTAGCGGGGTCCCCCAAGAGACCCAGTACTTC.

The J gene is TRBJ2-1, the V gene TRBV6-2 or TRBV6-3; D gene uncertain. V lost 2 bases to trimming and J lost 6 bases, with 8 bases between them. CDR3 length: 13 amino acids. Per the germline V gene, CDR1 is MNHEY and CDR2 is SVGEGT. The DNA of the CDR3 is TGTGCCAGCAGTTACGCCAATAGCAATGAGCAGTTCTTC. Its translation is CASSYANSNEQFF.

This rearrangement joins TRBV28 to TRBJ2-6; tentatively, D is TRBD1 (6 bases). The ends were cut back, 5 bases at V and 1 base at J, with 21 bases in the middle. CDR3 length equals 19 residues. Germline loops: CDR1 MDHEN, CDR2 SYDVKM. This chain's CDR3 is CASSPPGQPFASGANVLTF. The CDR3 DNA follows: TGTGCCAGCAGTCCTCCCGGACAGCCCTTTGCGTCTGGGGCCAACGTCCTGACTTTC.

V usage is TRBV5-1 and J usage is TRBJ2-1; D unresolved. Germline values: CDR1 SGHRS, CDR2 YFSETQ. The CDR3 consists of 13 residues. Deletions cut 1 base from V and 6 bases from J, with 8 bases between. The CDR3 DNA reads TGCGCCAGCAGCTTGTCCCACGCCAATGAGCAGTTCTTC. This gives the protein CASSLSHANEQFF.